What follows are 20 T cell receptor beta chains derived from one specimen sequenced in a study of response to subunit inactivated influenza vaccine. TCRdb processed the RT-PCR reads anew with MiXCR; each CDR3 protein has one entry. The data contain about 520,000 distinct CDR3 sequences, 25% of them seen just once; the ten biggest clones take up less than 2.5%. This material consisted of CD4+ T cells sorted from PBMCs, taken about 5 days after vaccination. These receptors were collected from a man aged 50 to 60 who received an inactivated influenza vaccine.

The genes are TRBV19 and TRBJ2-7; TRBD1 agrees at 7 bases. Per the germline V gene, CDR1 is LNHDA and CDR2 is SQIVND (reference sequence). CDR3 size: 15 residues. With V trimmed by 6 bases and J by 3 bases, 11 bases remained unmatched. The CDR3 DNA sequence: TGTGCCAGTAGAACAACAGGGGCCGTACTCTACGAGCAGTACTTC. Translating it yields CASRTTGAVLYEQYF.

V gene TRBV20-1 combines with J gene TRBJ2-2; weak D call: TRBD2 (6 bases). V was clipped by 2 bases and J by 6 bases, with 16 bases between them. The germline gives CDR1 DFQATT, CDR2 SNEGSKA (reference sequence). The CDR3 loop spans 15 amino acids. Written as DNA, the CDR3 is TGCAGTGCTAGAATGGGGCACAGCGGGTCCGGGGAGCTGTTTTTT. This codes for CSARMGHSGSGELFF.

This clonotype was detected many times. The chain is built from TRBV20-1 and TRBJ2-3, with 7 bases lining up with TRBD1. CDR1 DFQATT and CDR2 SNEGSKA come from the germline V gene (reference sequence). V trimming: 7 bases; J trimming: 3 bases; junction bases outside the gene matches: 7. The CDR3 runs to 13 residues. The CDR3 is CSGARGWTDTQYF. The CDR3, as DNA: TGCAGTGGGGCCAGGGGGTGGACAGATACGCAGTATTTT.

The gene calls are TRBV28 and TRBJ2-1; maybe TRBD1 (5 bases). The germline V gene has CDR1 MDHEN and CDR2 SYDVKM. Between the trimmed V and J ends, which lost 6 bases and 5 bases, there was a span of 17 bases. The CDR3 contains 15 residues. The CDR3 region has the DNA TGTGCCAGCAGGACCCAAGGGGCCAACCACAATGAGCAGTTCTTC. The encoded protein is CASRTQGANHNEQFF.

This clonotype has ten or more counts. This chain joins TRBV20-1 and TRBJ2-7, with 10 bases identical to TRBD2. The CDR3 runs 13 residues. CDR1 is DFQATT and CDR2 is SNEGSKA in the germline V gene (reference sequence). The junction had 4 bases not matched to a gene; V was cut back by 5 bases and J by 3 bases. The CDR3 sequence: CSASGLADYEQYF. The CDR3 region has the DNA TGCAGTGCTTCCGGACTAGCGGACTACGAGCAGTACTTC.

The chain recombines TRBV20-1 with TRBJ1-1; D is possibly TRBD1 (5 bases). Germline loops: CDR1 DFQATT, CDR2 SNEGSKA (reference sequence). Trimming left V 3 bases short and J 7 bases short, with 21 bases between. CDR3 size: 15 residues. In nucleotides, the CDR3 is TGCAGTGCTAGGCGAAGGCCTGGGAGGGACGGTGAAGCTTTCTTT. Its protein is CSARRRPGRDGEAFF.

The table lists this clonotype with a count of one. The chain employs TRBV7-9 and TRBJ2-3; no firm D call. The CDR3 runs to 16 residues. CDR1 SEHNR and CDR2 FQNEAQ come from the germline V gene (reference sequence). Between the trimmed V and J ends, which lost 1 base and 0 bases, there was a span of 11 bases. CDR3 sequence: CASSLGGSPSTDTQYF. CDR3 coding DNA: TGTGCCAGCAGCTTAGGCGGCTCGCCCAGCACAGATACGCAGTATTTT.

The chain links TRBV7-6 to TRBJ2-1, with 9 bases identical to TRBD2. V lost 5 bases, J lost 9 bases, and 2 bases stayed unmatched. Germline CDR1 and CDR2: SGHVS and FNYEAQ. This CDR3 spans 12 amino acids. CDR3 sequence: CASSHSGSEQFF. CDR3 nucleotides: TGTGCCAGCAGCCATAGCGGGAGTGAGCAGTTCTTC.

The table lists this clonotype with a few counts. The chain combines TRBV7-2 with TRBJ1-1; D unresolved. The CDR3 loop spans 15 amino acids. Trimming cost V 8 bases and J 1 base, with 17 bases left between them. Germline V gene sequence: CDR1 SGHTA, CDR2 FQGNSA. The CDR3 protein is CASDLGVVSNTEAFF. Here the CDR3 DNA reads TGTGCCAGCGACCTTGGCGTGGTTTCGAACACTGAAGCTTTCTTT.

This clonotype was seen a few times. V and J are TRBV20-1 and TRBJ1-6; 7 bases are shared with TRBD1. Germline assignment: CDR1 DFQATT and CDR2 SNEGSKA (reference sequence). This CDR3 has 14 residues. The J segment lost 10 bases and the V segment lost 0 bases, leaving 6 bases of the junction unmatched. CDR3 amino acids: CSAREETGRSPLHF. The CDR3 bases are TGCAGTGCTAGAGAAGAGACAGGGCGCTCACCCCTCCACTTT.

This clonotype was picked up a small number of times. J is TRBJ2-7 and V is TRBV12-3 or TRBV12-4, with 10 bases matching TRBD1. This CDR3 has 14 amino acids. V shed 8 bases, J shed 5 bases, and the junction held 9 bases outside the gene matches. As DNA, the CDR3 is TGTGCCAGCCGATCCGGGACAGGGGCCGACGAGCAGTACTTC. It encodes CASRSGTGADEQYF.

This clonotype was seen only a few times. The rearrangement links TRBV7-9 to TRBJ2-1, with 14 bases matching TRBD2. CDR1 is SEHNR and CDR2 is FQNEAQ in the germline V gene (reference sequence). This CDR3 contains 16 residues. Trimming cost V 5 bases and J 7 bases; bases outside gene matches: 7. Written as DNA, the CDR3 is TGTGCCAGCAGCCCACCCGGGACTAGCGGGAGAAATGAGCAGTTCTTC. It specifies CASSPPGTSGRNEQFF.

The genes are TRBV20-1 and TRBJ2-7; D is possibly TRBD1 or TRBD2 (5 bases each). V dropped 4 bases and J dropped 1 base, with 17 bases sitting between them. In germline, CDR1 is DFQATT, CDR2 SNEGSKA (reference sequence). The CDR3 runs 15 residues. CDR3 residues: CSAKSGGPTSYEQYF. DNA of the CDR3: TGCAGTGCTAAAAGTGGGGGACCCACGTCCTACGAGCAGTACTTC.

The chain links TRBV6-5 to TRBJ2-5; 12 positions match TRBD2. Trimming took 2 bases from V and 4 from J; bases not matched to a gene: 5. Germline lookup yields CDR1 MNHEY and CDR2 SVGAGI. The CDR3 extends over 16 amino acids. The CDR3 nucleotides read TGTGCCAGCAGTTACCAGCGGACTAGCGGGGTAGAGACCCAGTACTTC. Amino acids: CASSYQRTSGVETQYF.

CDR3 region: CASSRRGQVSYNEQFF. The CDR3 DNA is TGTGCCAGCAGCCGTAGGGGACAGGTTTCCTACAATGAGCAGTTCTTC. The genes are TRBV11-3 and TRBJ2-1; 8 bases agree with TRBD1. V was pared by 5 bases and J by 1 base, with 7 bases of the junction left unmatched. The CDR3 totals 16 residues. Germline V gives CDR1 SGHNT, CDR2 YENEEA.

Here the CDR3 DNA reads TGTGCCACCTGGGGGGGCACCGGGGAGCTGTTTTTT. Amino acids: CATWGGTGELFF. The gene calls are TRBV24-1 and TRBJ2-2, with 7 bases matching TRBD2. V lost 9 bases, J lost 4 bases, and 1 base stayed unmatched. The germline gives CDR1 KGHDR, CDR2 SFDVKD. The CDR3 runs to 12 residues.

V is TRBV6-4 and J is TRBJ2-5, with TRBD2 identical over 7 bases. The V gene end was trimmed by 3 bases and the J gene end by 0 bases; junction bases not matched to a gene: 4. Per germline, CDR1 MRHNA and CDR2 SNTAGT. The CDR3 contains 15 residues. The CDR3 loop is CASSESGTYQETQYF. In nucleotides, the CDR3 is TGTGCCAGCAGTGAAAGCGGGACGTACCAAGAGACCCAGTACTTC.

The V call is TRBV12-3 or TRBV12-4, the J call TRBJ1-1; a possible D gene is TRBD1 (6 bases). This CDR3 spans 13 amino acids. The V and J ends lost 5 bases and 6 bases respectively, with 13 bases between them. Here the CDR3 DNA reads TGTGCCAGCAGTGGCACAGGGATGCCTGAAGCTTTCTTT. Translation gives CASSGTGMPEAFF.

Written as DNA, the CDR3 is TGCAGCGTACGAAAGGAACGGAGAAGCTACAATGAGCAGTTCTTC. Its protein is CSVRKERRSYNEQFF. The J gene is TRBJ2-1, the V gene TRBV29-1; the D is unclear. Trimming pared 6 bases from V and 3 bases from J, leaving 18 bases between. This CDR3 has 15 residues. Germline V gene lookup returns CDR1 SQVTM and CDR2 ANQGSEA.

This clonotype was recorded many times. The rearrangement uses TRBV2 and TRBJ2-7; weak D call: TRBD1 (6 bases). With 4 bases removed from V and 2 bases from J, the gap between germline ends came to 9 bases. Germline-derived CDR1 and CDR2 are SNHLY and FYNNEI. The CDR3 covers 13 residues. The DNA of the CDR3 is TGTGCCAGCAGTGTAGGGACAACCTACGAGCAGTACTTC. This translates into CASSVGTTYEQYF.